A selection of T cell receptor beta chains follows, all from one sample in a study of shared clonotypes between healthy human individuals. The protocol was immunoSEQ multiplex PCR, while the TCRdb copy is restricted to in-frame clones and leaves out a portion. The table records approximately 2,300,000 clones, about 90% of them present only once. The sequenced sample consisted of naive CD4+ T cells from PBMCs. The receptors come from a man younger than 35 in good health. Some clones in this sample may be carry-over from other donors' samples. The CDR3 runs from the conserved cysteine through the conserved F or W. The D gene is left open where the match is weak. Size values are once, few and many counts, or a class for expanded clones, and some rows have none.

cdr3_nt: TGTGCCAGCAGCGTATACGGGTTGGGCACTGAAGCTTTCTTT
cdr3_aa: CASSVYGLGTEAFF
v_call: TRBV9
d_call: -
j_call: TRBJ1-1
clone_size: -

cdr3_nt: TGCGCCAGCAGCTTGGCCCCGGGATACGGTGAAAAACTGTTTTTT
cdr3_aa: CASSLAPGYGEKLFF
v_call: TRBV5-1
d_call: -
j_call: TRBJ1-4
clone_size: -

cdr3_nt: TGTGCCAGCAGTTTAGAGACCCGACGCTCTGGAAACACCATATATTTT
cdr3_aa: CASSLETRRSGNTIYF
v_call: TRBV2
d_call: -
j_call: TRBJ1-3
clone_size: -

cdr3_nt: TGCGCCAGCAGCTTGTTTGGGAATCAGCAAGAGACCCAGTACTTC
cdr3_aa: CASSLFGNQQETQYF
v_call: TRBV5-1
d_call: -
j_call: TRBJ2-5
clone_size: -

cdr3_nt: TGTGCCAGCAGCCAAGGTTCAGCCAAAAACATTCAGTACTTC
cdr3_aa: CASSQGSAKNIQYF
v_call: TRBV7-8
d_call: -
j_call: TRBJ2-4
clone_size: -

cdr3_nt: TGTGCCAGCAGCCCTTACAGGGGAGAAGGGAACACTGAAGCTTTCTTT
cdr3_aa: CASSPYRGEGNTEAFF
v_call: TRBV5-6
d_call: TRBD1
j_call: TRBJ1-1
clone_size: -

cdr3_nt: TGCGCCAGCAGCTTGGGGCCGGGGCCGCAAGAGACCCAGTACTTC
cdr3_aa: CASSLGPGPQETQYF
v_call: TRBV5-1
d_call: -
j_call: TRBJ2-5
clone_size: -

cdr3_nt: TGTGCCGGTATTATGGGGGGACATAACACTGAAGCTTTCTTT
cdr3_aa: CAGIMGGHNTEAFF
v_call: TRBV7-9
d_call: -
j_call: TRBJ1-1
clone_size: -

cdr3_nt: TGTGCCTGGGGGGGATCCTACAATGAGCAGTTCTTC
cdr3_aa: CAWGGSYNEQFF
v_call: TRBV28
d_call: TRBD2
j_call: TRBJ2-1
clone_size: once

cdr3_nt: TGTGCCAGCAGTCTTATCACAGGGGCTGGTGGAAACACCATATATTTT
cdr3_aa: CASSLITGAGGNTIYF
v_call: TRBV28
d_call: TRBD1
j_call: TRBJ1-3
clone_size: -

cdr3_nt: TGTGCCAGCGGTGGGACAGGGGGTGTTCAGCCCCAGCATTTT
cdr3_aa: CASGGTGGVQPQHF
v_call: TRBV2
d_call: TRBD1
j_call: TRBJ1-5
clone_size: -

cdr3_nt: TGTGCCAGCAGCTCGAAAACAGGGGGCGGTGGCACTGAAGCTTTCTTT
cdr3_aa: CASSSKTGGGGTEAFF
v_call: TRBV5-4
d_call: TRBD1
j_call: TRBJ1-1
clone_size: -

cdr3_nt: TGTGCCAGCAGCTTACAGGGACCCTCCTACGAGCAGTACTTC
cdr3_aa: CASSLQGPSYEQYF
v_call: TRBV7-9
d_call: -
j_call: TRBJ2-7
clone_size: -

cdr3_nt: TGTGCCAGCAGCCCACATTCGGGAGGCGTCTCCTACGAGCAGTACTTC
cdr3_aa: CASSPHSGGVSYEQYF
v_call: TRBV11-2
d_call: TRBD2
j_call: TRBJ2-7
clone_size: -

cdr3_nt: TGTGCCAGCAGCTTAGATGGGCTAGCGCTTACTAGCACAGATACGCAGTATTTT
cdr3_aa: CASSLDGLALTSTDTQYF
v_call: TRBV11-2
d_call: -
j_call: TRBJ2-3
clone_size: -

cdr3_nt: TGTGCCAGCAGAAAACCCGGGACGGCGAACACTGAAGCTTTCTTT
cdr3_aa: CASRKPGTANTEAFF
v_call: TRBV6-6
d_call: -
j_call: TRBJ1-1
clone_size: -

cdr3_nt: TGTGCCAGCAGCTCCAGGACTAGCGGCCGCAACAATGAGCAGTTCTTC
cdr3_aa: CASSSRTSGRNNEQFF
v_call: TRBV7-9
d_call: TRBD2
j_call: TRBJ2-1
clone_size: -

cdr3_nt: TGTGCCAGCAGCTTAGTACCCCCTCGGGACACTGAAGCTTTCTTT
cdr3_aa: CASSLVPPRDTEAFF
v_call: TRBV7-8
d_call: -
j_call: TRBJ1-1
clone_size: -

cdr3_nt: TGCAGCGTAATAGGACAGGGGGCCGCGTTCTTT
cdr3_aa: CSVIGQGAAFF
v_call: TRBV29-1
d_call: TRBD1
j_call: TRBJ1-1
clone_size: -

cdr3_nt: TGTGCCACCAGGTCCGCCTCGGCGGACACTGAAGCTTTCTTT
cdr3_aa: CATRSASADTEAFF
v_call: TRBV6-1
d_call: -
j_call: TRBJ1-1
clone_size: -

cdr3_nt: TGTGCCAGCAGCGTTAGACAGGGCTGGGACGAGCAGTACTTC
cdr3_aa: CASSVRQGWDEQYF
v_call: TRBV7-2
d_call: TRBD1
j_call: TRBJ2-7
clone_size: -

cdr3_nt: TGTGCCAGCAGTGATCAGGGGGCTACCTACGAGCAGTACTTC
cdr3_aa: CASSDQGATYEQYF
v_call: TRBV2
d_call: TRBD1
j_call: TRBJ2-7
clone_size: -

cdr3_nt: TGTGCCCAAGGGACTTTCTCCTACGAGCAGTACTTC
cdr3_aa: CAQGTFSYEQYF
v_call: TRBV30
d_call: -
j_call: TRBJ2-7
clone_size: -

cdr3_nt: TGCGCCAGCAGCGGCGACTCTCGTCTCTATGGCTACACCTTC
cdr3_aa: CASSGDSRLYGYTF
v_call: TRBV5-1
d_call: -
j_call: TRBJ1-2
clone_size: -

cdr3_nt: TGTGCCAGCAGCTTATTAGGACAGAGCACAGATACGCAGTATTTT
cdr3_aa: CASSLLGQSTDTQYF
v_call: TRBV7-3
d_call: -
j_call: TRBJ2-3
clone_size: -

cdr3_nt: TGTGCCAGTAGTCGGGTGGATCTGGGCTATGGCTACACCTTC
cdr3_aa: CASSRVDLGYGYTF
v_call: TRBV19
d_call: -
j_call: TRBJ1-2
clone_size: -

cdr3_nt: TGTGCCATCAGTGATGTGGGACAGGGCTTGGACACCATATATTTT
cdr3_aa: CAISDVGQGLDTIYF
v_call: TRBV10-3
d_call: TRBD1
j_call: TRBJ1-3
clone_size: once

cdr3_nt: TGCGCCAGCAGCTCTTCTCTCGGGACAGCTCCTAATTCACCCCTCCACTTT
cdr3_aa: CASSSSLGTAPNSPLHF
v_call: TRBV5-1
d_call: TRBD1
j_call: TRBJ1-6
clone_size: -

cdr3_nt: TGTGCCAGCAGTTTACGGTGGCAGGGGGCGGCAAATGAGCAGTTCTTC
cdr3_aa: CASSLRWQGAANEQFF
v_call: TRBV27
d_call: TRBD1
j_call: TRBJ2-1
clone_size: -

cdr3_nt: TGCGCCAGCAGCTTGGAGGGAATAGATACGCAGTATTTT
cdr3_aa: CASSLEGIDTQYF
v_call: TRBV5-1
d_call: -
j_call: TRBJ2-3
clone_size: -

cdr3_nt: TGTGCCAGCAGCCCGGCATTAGCGGGAAGGGAGCAGTACTTC
cdr3_aa: CASSPALAGREQYF
v_call: TRBV5-6
d_call: TRBD2
j_call: TRBJ2-7
clone_size: -

cdr3_nt: TGTGCCAGCACCAAAGGACAGTTGGCGCAAGAGACCCAGTACTTC
cdr3_aa: CASTKGQLAQETQYF
v_call: TRBV7-9
d_call: -
j_call: TRBJ2-5
clone_size: -

cdr3_nt: TGTGCCAGCAGTTTAGCCAGGGCCCTTTCAAATCAGCCCCAGCATTTT
cdr3_aa: CASSLARALSNQPQHF
v_call: TRBV28
d_call: -
j_call: TRBJ1-5
clone_size: -

cdr3_nt: TGTGCCAGCAGTTTGGGCAGTCCCTATGGCTACACCTTC
cdr3_aa: CASSLGSPYGYTF
v_call: TRBV28
d_call: -
j_call: TRBJ1-2
clone_size: -

cdr3_nt: TGCAGCGTCGCGGGAAGATACAATGAGCAGTTCTTC
cdr3_aa: CSVAGRYNEQFF
v_call: TRBV29-1
d_call: -
j_call: TRBJ2-1
clone_size: -

cdr3_nt: TGTGCCAGCAGCTCGGGACAGGGACTGAAAGCTTTCTTT
cdr3_aa: CASSSGQGLKAFF
v_call: TRBV11-2
d_call: TRBD1
j_call: TRBJ1-1
clone_size: few

cdr3_nt: TGTGCCAGCAGTGAGTGGCTGGGGGCGGGTCAGCCCCAGCATTTT
cdr3_aa: CASSEWLGAGQPQHF
v_call: TRBV2
d_call: -
j_call: TRBJ1-5
clone_size: -

cdr3_nt: TGTGCCAGCAGTAGGTGGACTAGCGGGATCGATGAGCAGTTCTTC
cdr3_aa: CASSRWTSGIDEQFF
v_call: TRBV25-1
d_call: TRBD2
j_call: TRBJ2-1
clone_size: -

cdr3_nt: TGTGCCAGCAGCTTAGAGGCCCTCAGTAGCTCCTACAATGAGCAGTTCTTC
cdr3_aa: CASSLEALSSSYNEQFF
v_call: TRBV7-3
d_call: -
j_call: TRBJ2-1
clone_size: -

cdr3_nt: TGCGCCAGCAGCCAAGTATCGGGAGAGACCCAGTACTTC
cdr3_aa: CASSQVSGETQYF
v_call: TRBV4-1
d_call: -
j_call: TRBJ2-5
clone_size: -

cdr3_nt: TGTGCCAGCAGCGCGCCCGGGACAGGGGGCGCCCAGCCCCAGCATTTT
cdr3_aa: CASSAPGTGGAQPQHF
v_call: TRBV7-9
d_call: TRBD1
j_call: TRBJ1-5
clone_size: -

cdr3_nt: TGTGCCAGCAGTCGGACAGGGGGCGGCTACGAGCAGTACTTC
cdr3_aa: CASSRTGGGYEQYF
v_call: TRBV27
d_call: TRBD1
j_call: TRBJ2-7
clone_size: -

cdr3_nt: TGTGCCAGCAGCTTAGCACAGGGTACGATCTACAATGAGCAGTTCTTC
cdr3_aa: CASSLAQGTIYNEQFF
v_call: TRBV11-2
d_call: -
j_call: TRBJ2-1
clone_size: -

cdr3_nt: -
cdr3_aa: CASSSSTSGRINEQFF
v_call: TRBV28
d_call: -
j_call: TRBJ2-1
clone_size: -

cdr3_nt: TGTGCCAGTAGTCCCTGGGGACAGGGATCCTTCACCGGGGAGCTGTTTTTT
cdr3_aa: CASSPWGQGSFTGELFF
v_call: TRBV19
d_call: TRBD1
j_call: TRBJ2-2
clone_size: -

cdr3_nt: TGTGCCAGCAGCTTCCTGAGCGGGAGAAGGCCCGATACGCAGTATTTT
cdr3_aa: CASSFLSGRRPDTQYF
v_call: TRBV5-8
d_call: TRBD2
j_call: TRBJ2-3
clone_size: once

cdr3_nt: TGTGCCAGCAGTTTAAGGCGGGAGACCCAGTACTTC
cdr3_aa: CASSLRRETQYF
v_call: TRBV28
d_call: -
j_call: TRBJ2-5
clone_size: -

cdr3_nt: TGTGCCAGCAGCTTAGCCCGGGGACTAGCGGTACTTAATGAGGGGTTCTTC
cdr3_aa: CASSLARGLAVLNEGFF
v_call: TRBV7-2
d_call: TRBD2
j_call: TRBJ2-1
clone_size: -

cdr3_nt: TGTGCCAGCAGTAGCCTAAAGGACAGGGGCTTAGAGCAGTACTTC
cdr3_aa: CASSSLKDRGLEQYF
v_call: TRBV28
d_call: TRBD1
j_call: TRBJ2-7
clone_size: once

cdr3_nt: TGCGCCAGCAGGGGGCGAGCGGGAGATCCCCACGAGCAGTACTTC
cdr3_aa: CASRGRAGDPHEQYF
v_call: TRBV5-1
d_call: TRBD2
j_call: TRBJ2-7
clone_size: -

cdr3_nt: TGTGCCAGCAGTCCCGGGCCCGCCTACGAGCAGTACTTC
cdr3_aa: CASSPGPAYEQYF
v_call: TRBV28
d_call: -
j_call: TRBJ2-7
clone_size: once

cdr3_nt: TGTGCCAGCAGCGTAAGGCCCATTGAGACCCAGTACTTC
cdr3_aa: CASSVRPIETQYF
v_call: TRBV9
d_call: -
j_call: TRBJ2-5
clone_size: -

cdr3_nt: TGTGCCATCAGTGAGCGGCAGAACACCGGGGAGCTGTTTTTT
cdr3_aa: CAISERQNTGELFF
v_call: TRBV10-3
d_call: -
j_call: TRBJ2-2
clone_size: -

cdr3_nt: TGCGCCAGCAGCTTGCGGGCCGAGCGACCTAATGAAAAACTGTTTTTT
cdr3_aa: CASSLRAERPNEKLFF
v_call: TRBV5-1
d_call: -
j_call: TRBJ1-4
clone_size: -